The subject of this entry is one T cell receptor beta chain. Its antigen is not identified. Assay: immunoSEQ multiplex PCR; the TCRdb copy retains only in-frame clones and omits some. The sample holds approximately 82,000 clones; 95% are singletons and the top ten take roughly 0.75%. This sample stems from a study of cytomegalovirus exposure and HLA in healthy donors. Whole-study findings and limits: Later, an analysis found that TCR clusters from the first cohort tended to co-occur in the roughly 110 validation repertoires. Specificity of a few CMV-associated chains for CMV antigens was verified in vitro.

Separation from the roughly 670-subject first cohort characterized the roughly 130-subject validation cohort, to which the donors belonged. The TCR originated in a woman under 30 in good health and CMV-seronegative. The specimen was PBMCs.

The CDR3 sequence: CASSLNRNYEQYF. CDR3 nucleotides: TGCGCCAGCAGCCTGAACAGGAACTACGAGCAGTACTTC. The chain couples TRBV5-1 to TRBJ2-7, with a possible D match to TRBD1 (5 bases). The germline CDR1 and CDR2 sequences are SGHRS and YFSETQ. The CDR3 totals 13 residues. V dropped 4 bases and J dropped 3 bases, with 11 bases sitting between them.